This passage covers 26 T cell receptor beta chains from one sample sequenced in a study of shared clonotypes between healthy human individuals. Naive CD8 cells, CD45RO-negative and positively selected for CCR7, excluded terminally differentiated effector memory CD45RA+ cells. The table came from immunoSEQ multiplex PCR; TCRdb's copy has only in-frame clones and leaves some out. Here the sample spans hundreds of thousands of clones, 95% to 98% being singletons. The sample comprised naive CD8+ T cells sorted from blood. Every receptor here comes from a man aged 30 to 39 in good health.

The rearrangement uses TRBV13 and TRBJ2-7; weak D call: TRBD2 (5 bases). V lost 6 bases to trimming and J lost 0 bases, with 12 bases between them. There are 14 residues in the CDR3. Germline V gene data show CDR1 as PRHDT and CDR2 as FYEKMQ (reference sequence). DNA of the CDR3: TGTGCCAGCAGTTTAAAAGGGAGCTCCTACGAGCAGTACTTC. Translated, it gives CASSLKGSSYEQYF.

The gene calls are TRBV14 and TRBJ2-2, with TRBD2 as a possible D gene (5 bases). Germline V lookup: CDR1 SGHDN, CDR2 FVKESK. V was trimmed by 0 bases and J by 4 bases, leaving 15 bases between them. The CDR3 is 17 residues long. In DNA, the CDR3 is TGTGCCAGCAGCCAAGAATCGGCTAGCTGGGTCACCGGGGAGCTGTTTTTT. Translated: CASSQESASWVTGELFF.

The chain carries TRBV28 and TRBJ2-3, with D possibly being TRBD1 (5 bases). V dropped 4 bases and J dropped 4 bases, with 24 bases sitting between them. This CDR3 has 18 amino acids. Germline V gene data show CDR1 as MDHEN and CDR2 as SYDVKM. In nucleotides, the CDR3 is TGTGCCAGCAGTTCCACAGGTCCGAACTCCCCTCACGCAGATACGCAGTATTTT. Translated: CASSSTGPNSPHADTQYF.

The CDR3 is CASSPDGTDTQYF. The DNA for the CDR3 is TGTGCCAGCAGTCCGGACGGCACAGATACGCAGTATTTT. This chain uses TRBV6-1 with TRBJ2-3; D ambiguous. CDR3 size: 13 residues. In germline, CDR1 is MNHNS, CDR2 SASEGT. Trimming removed 5 bases from V and 1 base from J, with 7 bases in between.

This sequence joins TRBV9 and TRBJ2-5; a weak D match, TRBD1 (7 bases). The CDR3 consists of 15 residues. Per the germline V gene, CDR1 is SGDLS and CDR2 is YYNGEE. V was pared by 3 bases and J by 5 bases, with 17 bases between. For the CDR3, the DNA is TGTGCCAGCAGCGGACGGACAGGCGGGGCGGAGACCCAGTACTTC. Translated, it gives CASSGRTGGAETQYF. Filled out from reference TRBV9 and TRBJ2-5, the complete variable domain reads DSGVTQTPKHLITATGQRVTLRCSPRSGDLSVYWYQQSLDQGLQFLIQYYNGEERAKGNILERFSAQQFPDLHSELNLSSLELGDSALYFCASSGRTGGAETQYFGPGTRLLVL.

This chain connects TRBV5-4 to TRBJ2-7; TRBD2 is a possible D gene (7 bases). This CDR3 has 16 residues. CDR1 SGHNT and CDR2 YYREEE come from the germline V gene (reference sequence). The germline V and J ends were trimmed by 1 base and 3 bases, with 17 bases remaining between them. CDR3 protein: CASSLISGGAYYEQYF. CDR3 DNA: TGTGCCAGCAGCTTGATCTCTGGGGGGGCTTACTACGAGCAGTACTTC.

The V and J genes are TRBV7-6 and TRBJ2-7, with D tentatively TRBD1 or TRBD2 (5 bases each). The CDR3 totals 14 residues. Per germline, CDR1 SGHVS and CDR2 FNYEAQ. The V end lost 2 bases, the J end lost 2 bases, and 10 bases lay between the germline ends. CDR3 amino acids: CASSLRGEAYEQYF. The CDR3, as DNA: TGTGCCAGCAGCTTACGAGGGGAAGCCTACGAGCAGTACTTC.

The chain is built from TRBV27 and TRBJ1-5, with D hard to call. Germline V lookup: CDR1 MNHEY, CDR2 SMNVEV (reference sequence). This CDR3 spans 14 amino acids. Trimming removed 8 bases at V and 0 bases at J, with 11 bases between. The CDR3 protein is CASRDGYSNQPQHF. CDR3 sequence (DNA): TGTGCCAGCCGCGACGGGTATAGCAATCAGCCCCAGCATTTT.

The chain uses TRBV7-9 and TRBJ2-5, with D perhaps TRBD1 (6 bases). Trimming left V 8 bases short and J 2 bases short, with 18 bases between. Germline CDR1 is SEHNR and CDR2 is FQNEAQ (reference sequence). The CDR3 is 15 amino acids. CDR3 DNA: TGTGCCAGCGGTTCGACAGGTTCAACTCAAGAGACCCAGTACTTC. Protein: CASGSTGSTQETQYF. Combining the CDR3 with reference TRBV7-9 and TRBJ2-5 gives the whole variable domain DTGVSQNPRHKITKRGQNVTFRCDPISEHNRLYWYRQTLGQGPEFLTYFQNEAQLEKSRLLSDRFSAERPKGSFSTLEIQRTEQGDSAMYLCASGSTGSTQETQYFGPGTRLLVL.

The J gene is TRBJ2-7, the V gene TRBV11-1; D not resolved. Germline CDR1 SGHAT, CDR2 FQDESV (reference sequence). V lost 1 base to trimming and J lost 2 bases, with 12 bases between them. This CDR3 comprises 15 residues. The DNA for the CDR3 is TGTGCCAGCAGCTTAGATGGCTTGGATACCTACGAGCAGTACTTC. Translated, it gives CASSLDGLDTYEQYF.

In DNA, the CDR3 is TGTGCCAGCAGCTTGGAGGGGCTAGTTAGGGATGAGCAGTTCTTC. Protein: CASSLEGLVRDEQFF. V and J are TRBV5-5 and TRBJ2-1, with D maybe TRBD1 (5 bases). The germline V gene encodes CDR1 SGHKS and CDR2 YYEKEE (reference sequence). The CDR3 is made up of 15 amino acids. V lost 0 bases and J lost 8, with 15 bases in between. The full variable domain, rest sourced from reference TRBV5-5 and TRBJ2-1, is DAGVTQSPTHLIKTRGQQVTLRCSPISGHKSVSWYQQVLGQGPQFIFQYYEKEERGRGNFPDRFSARQFPNYSSELNVNALLLGDSALYLCASSLEGLVRDEQFFGPGTRLTVL.

The rearrangement links TRBV11-2 to TRBJ2-7; 11 bases are a match to TRBD2. The germline V gene has CDR1 SGHAT and CDR2 FQNNGV. J lost 4 bases, V lost 3 bases, and 5 bases had no gene match. CDR3 length equals 15 residues. The CDR3 region has the DNA TGTGCCAGCAGCTTCTCAAGGACTAGCGGGTACGAGCAGTACTTC. Translating it yields CASSFSRTSGYEQYF.

About this clone itself: The sample carries other DNA sequences with the same CDR3. The chain employs TRBV27 and TRBJ2-7; TRBD2 matches at 12 bases. Germline V gene sequence: CDR1 MNHEY, CDR2 SMNVEV (reference sequence). This CDR3 is 15 amino acids long. With V trimmed by 3 bases and J by 0 bases, 0 bases remained unmatched. CDR3 amino acids: CASSLTSGSSYEQYF. The CDR3 DNA follows: TGTGCCAGCAGTTTGACTAGCGGGAGCTCCTACGAGCAGTACTTC.

This rearrangement joins TRBV11-3 to TRBJ2-1; a possible D gene is TRBD2 (6 bases). From germline, CDR1 is SGHNT and CDR2 YENEEA. V was pared by 0 bases and J by 2 bases, with 11 bases between. This CDR3 is 16 amino acids long. The CDR3 loop is CASSLEGRPPYNEQFF. Written as DNA, the CDR3 is TGTGCCAGCAGCTTAGAAGGGAGGCCCCCCTACAATGAGCAGTTCTTC. The full variable domain, completed using reference TRBV11-3 and TRBJ2-1, is EAGVVQSPRYKIIEKKQPVAFWCNPISGHNTLYWYLQNLGQGPELLIRYENEEAVDDSQLPKDRFSAERLKGVDSTLKIQPAELGDSAVYLCASSLEGRPPYNEQFFGPGTRLTVL.

CDR3 DNA: TGTGCCAGCAGCTTATTCACGGGGTTCGAGCAGTACTTC. It codes for CASSLFTGFEQYF. This rearrangement joins TRBV7-9 to TRBJ2-7; D may be TRBD2 (5 bases). The V gene lost 2 bases and the J gene lost 6 bases, with 11 bases spanning the gap. Germline CDR1 and CDR2: SEHNR and FQNEAQ (reference sequence). The CDR3 has 13 amino acids.

The rearrangement joins TRBV28 to TRBJ2-1, with 12 positions matching TRBD2. The V gene end was trimmed by 5 bases and the J gene end by 0 bases; junction bases not matched to a gene: 5. In germline, CDR1 is MDHEN, CDR2 SYDVKM. The CDR3 consists of 17 residues. The CDR3 bases are TGTGCCAGCAGTAGGGGACTAGCGGGCGGCTCCTACAATGAGCAGTTCTTC. It encodes CASSRGLAGGSYNEQFF.

The chain recombines TRBV12-2 with TRBJ1-4; TRBD1, the table's D call, lacks a check against the DNA. TRBV12-2 is reported as a pseudogene. The CDR3 consists of 16 residues. CDR3 sequence: CASRLAATGIYEKLFF. DNA of the CDR3: TGTGCAAGTCGCTTAGCCGCGACAGGGATTTATGAAAAACTGTTTTTT.

For this clone: The sample contains more than one DNA sequence encoding this CDR3. The CDR3 reads CASSLGTEYEQYF. The CDR3 nucleotides are TGTGCCAGCAGCTTAGGGACAGAGTACGAGCAGTACTTC. The chain uses TRBV11-2 and TRBJ2-7; D perhaps matches TRBD1 (6 bases). Germline V CDR1 and CDR2: SGHAT, FQNNGV. V was trimmed by 1 base and J by 4 bases, leaving 8 bases between them. The CDR3 spans 13 residues.

This rearrangement joins TRBV9 to TRBJ2-1, with TRBD1 matching over 7 bases. Trimming at V came to 3 bases and at J to 1 base, leaving 4 bases not matched to a gene. Germline CDR1 and CDR2: SGDLS and YYNGEE. CDR3 length: 15 amino acids. The DNA for the CDR3 is TGTGCCAGCAGCGACAGGGGTTCGTCCTACAATGAGCAGTTCTTC. Residues: CASSDRGSSYNEQFF.

This chain uses TRBV6-6 with TRBJ2-7; D may match TRBD1 or TRBD2 (7 bases each). The CDR3 is made up of 16 amino acids. V lost 7 bases and J lost 3, with 22 bases in between. From germline, CDR1 is MNHNY and CDR2 SVGAGI (reference sequence). The CDR3 coding sequence is TGTGCCAGCAAAGACAGGGATGAGGGGGGGTACTACGAGCAGTACTTC. Encoded protein: CASKDRDEGGYYEQYF.

The chain combines TRBV10-3 with TRBJ1-2, with D maybe TRBD1 (6 bases). The CDR3 loop spans 14 amino acids. Germline lookup yields CDR1 ENHRY and CDR2 SYGVKD. The V gene lost 2 bases and the J gene lost 5 bases, with 12 bases spanning the gap. Here the CDR3 DNA reads TGTGCCATCAGTGAGGCAGAGGGGGTGTATGGCTACACCTTC. Encoded protein: CAISEAEGVYGYTF.

This sequence joins TRBV7-9 and TRBJ2-1, with TRBD1 as a possible D gene (6 bases). V gave up 2 bases and J gave up 14 bases, with 16 bases separating them. Germline assignment: CDR1 SEHNR and CDR2 FQNEAQ (reference sequence). The CDR3 contains 13 residues. The CDR3 loop reads CASSLLLTEGEFF. The DNA for the CDR3 is TGTGCCAGCAGCTTACTGCTGACCGAGGGGGAGTTCTTC.

V and J are TRBV27 and TRBJ2-7, with D possibly being TRBD2 (6 bases). CDR1 MNHEY and CDR2 SMNVEV come from the germline V gene (reference sequence). With 6 bases removed from V and 3 bases from J, the gap between germline ends came to 12 bases. The CDR3 totals 13 residues. The CDR3 DNA follows: TGTGCCAGCAGCGTTTTCGGGAGCTACGAGCAGTACTTC. It yields the protein CASSVFGSYEQYF.

The chain is built from TRBV29-1 and TRBJ1-1; D call uncertain. The CDR3 is 13 residues long. Trimming pared 5 bases from V and 3 bases from J, leaving 13 bases between. CDR1 is SQVTM, CDR2 ANQGSEA, per germline. CDR3: CSVFWASDTEAFF. CDR3 coding DNA: TGCAGCGTTTTTTGGGCGTCGGACACTGAAGCTTTCTTT.

The J gene is TRBJ2-7, the V gene TRBV30, with D possibly being TRBD2 (5 bases). The CDR3 runs to 14 residues. V was cut by 2 bases and J by 9 bases, with 20 bases left in between. Germline V gene lookup returns CDR1 GTSNPN and CDR2 SVGIG (reference sequence). The CDR3 DNA sequence: TGTGCCTGGAGTCACCTCGGCAGGACTGATGTGCAGTACTTC. Its protein is CAWSHLGRTDVQYF.

This clone has just one count. The V call is TRBV2, the J call TRBJ1-5; no clear D. From germline, CDR1 is SNHLY and CDR2 FYNNEI. Deletions cut 8 bases from V and 6 bases from J, with 2 bases between. The CDR3 covers 9 residues. CDR3 in amino acids: CASGQPQHF. CDR3 nucleotide sequence: TGTGCCAGCGGTCAGCCCCAGCATTTT.